Each of the 13 T cell receptor beta chains below was sequenced from the same sample in a study of T cells expressing NK-cell markers. TCRdb reprocessed the 5' RACE reads, with one entry per CDR3 protein and no DNA. This repertoire includes about 170,000 distinct CDR3 sequences. The sample comprised blood T cells: a sorted CD56 or NKG2C T cell subset, CD4+ or CD8+ T cells, or bulk PBMC T cells (not recorded which). These receptor sequences come from a man aged 18 to 70 in good health.

This chain's CDR3 is CATSRDPDEQFF. This chain uses TRBV15 with TRBJ2-1. CDR3 size: 12 residues. Germline CDR1 reads LNHNV; CDR2 reads YYDKDF (reference sequence).

The rearrangement uses TRBV11-2 and TRBJ2-1. CDR1 is SGHAT, CDR2 FQNNGV, per germline. The CDR3 has 15 amino acids. This chain's CDR3 is CASSVNSDRYNEQFF.

The V and J genes are TRBV6-4 and TRBJ2-7; the D call of TRBD2 rests on TCRdb alone, since no DNA is present to check it. This CDR3 has 15 residues. Germline V gene lookup returns CDR1 MRHNA and CDR2 SNTAGT. CDR3 loop: CASSPSGGGYDEQYF.

This rearrangement joins TRBV7-9 to TRBJ2-7; the TRBD1 assignment by TCRdb is unverifiable without DNA. The CDR3 length is 12 residues. CDR1 and CDR2 from the germline V gene are SEHNR and FQNEAQ (reference sequence). The CDR3 loop is CATRTASYEQYF.

The genes are TRBV7-9 and TRBJ2-7; the TRBD2 assignment by TCRdb is unverifiable without DNA. This CDR3 has 12 amino acids. CDR1 and CDR2 from the germline V gene are SEHNR and FQNEAQ (reference sequence). The chain's CDR3 is CASSSGAHEQYF.

This chain joins TRBV3-1 and TRBJ2-6; the D gene TCRdb calls, TRBD1, cannot be checked with no DNA. The CDR3 extends over 18 amino acids. Looked up from germline, CDR1 is LGHDT and CDR2 is YNNKEL (reference sequence). CDR3 region: CASSQWTGVLSGANVLTF.

The rearrangement links TRBV4-2 to TRBJ2-7; as DNA is missing, the TRBD1 call by TCRdb cannot be tested. The CDR3 contains 14 residues. The germline V gene has CDR1 LGHNA and CDR2 YNFKEQ. The CDR3 protein is CASSPGGNFYEQYF.

The rearrangement links TRBV27 to TRBJ1-4. The CDR3 extends over 16 amino acids. Germline V gene data show CDR1 as MNHEY and CDR2 as SMNVEV (reference sequence). CDR3 region: CASSLDPTSTNEKLFF. Full variable domain (missing parts from reference TRBV27 and TRBJ1-4): EAQVTQNPRYLITVTGKKLTVTCSQNMNHEYMSWYRQDPGLGLRQIYYSMNVEVTDKGDVPEGYKVSRKEKRNFPLILESPSPNQTSLYFCASSLDPTSTNEKLFFGSGTQLSVL.

The chain employs TRBV20-1 and TRBJ2-1; the TCRdb call, TRBD1, lacks DNA for checking. CDR1 is DFQATT, CDR2 SNEGSKA, per germline (reference sequence). CDR3 length equals 15 residues. The CDR3 region is CSARNPSGGYNEQFF.

The chain carries TRBV19 and TRBJ1-6; TCRdb selects TRBD1, and the lack of DNA leaves this call unchecked. This CDR3 comprises 11 residues. Per the germline V gene, CDR1 is LNHDA and CDR2 is SQIVND (reference sequence). CDR3 residues: CASSPGRGLHF.

The chain carries TRBV7-9 and TRBJ2-5; TCRdb selects TRBD1, and the lack of DNA leaves this call unchecked. The CDR3 covers 14 residues. Germline lookup yields CDR1 SEHNR and CDR2 FQNEAQ (reference sequence). The CDR3 reads CASSNPRGRETQYF. The whole variable domain, filled in from reference TRBV7-9 and TRBJ2-5, reads DTGVSQNPRHKITKRGQNVTFRCDPISEHNRLYWYRQTLGQGPEFLTYFQNEAQLEKSRLLSDRFSAERPKGSFSTLEIQRTEQGDSAMYLCASSNPRGRETQYFGPGTRLLVL.

The CDR3 protein is CSAKDRAEVFEQFF. The chain combines TRBV20-1 with TRBJ2-1; TCRdb picks TRBD1, but there is no DNA to check that call. Per germline, CDR1 DFQATT and CDR2 SNEGSKA (reference sequence). CDR3 length: 14 residues.

The gene calls are TRBV5-1 and TRBJ1-5; TCRdb lists TRBD1, though no DNA is available to test this call. Looked up from germline, CDR1 is SGHRS and CDR2 is YFSETQ. This CDR3 is built from 16 residues. CDR3 region: CASSPMGGGNHQPQHF.